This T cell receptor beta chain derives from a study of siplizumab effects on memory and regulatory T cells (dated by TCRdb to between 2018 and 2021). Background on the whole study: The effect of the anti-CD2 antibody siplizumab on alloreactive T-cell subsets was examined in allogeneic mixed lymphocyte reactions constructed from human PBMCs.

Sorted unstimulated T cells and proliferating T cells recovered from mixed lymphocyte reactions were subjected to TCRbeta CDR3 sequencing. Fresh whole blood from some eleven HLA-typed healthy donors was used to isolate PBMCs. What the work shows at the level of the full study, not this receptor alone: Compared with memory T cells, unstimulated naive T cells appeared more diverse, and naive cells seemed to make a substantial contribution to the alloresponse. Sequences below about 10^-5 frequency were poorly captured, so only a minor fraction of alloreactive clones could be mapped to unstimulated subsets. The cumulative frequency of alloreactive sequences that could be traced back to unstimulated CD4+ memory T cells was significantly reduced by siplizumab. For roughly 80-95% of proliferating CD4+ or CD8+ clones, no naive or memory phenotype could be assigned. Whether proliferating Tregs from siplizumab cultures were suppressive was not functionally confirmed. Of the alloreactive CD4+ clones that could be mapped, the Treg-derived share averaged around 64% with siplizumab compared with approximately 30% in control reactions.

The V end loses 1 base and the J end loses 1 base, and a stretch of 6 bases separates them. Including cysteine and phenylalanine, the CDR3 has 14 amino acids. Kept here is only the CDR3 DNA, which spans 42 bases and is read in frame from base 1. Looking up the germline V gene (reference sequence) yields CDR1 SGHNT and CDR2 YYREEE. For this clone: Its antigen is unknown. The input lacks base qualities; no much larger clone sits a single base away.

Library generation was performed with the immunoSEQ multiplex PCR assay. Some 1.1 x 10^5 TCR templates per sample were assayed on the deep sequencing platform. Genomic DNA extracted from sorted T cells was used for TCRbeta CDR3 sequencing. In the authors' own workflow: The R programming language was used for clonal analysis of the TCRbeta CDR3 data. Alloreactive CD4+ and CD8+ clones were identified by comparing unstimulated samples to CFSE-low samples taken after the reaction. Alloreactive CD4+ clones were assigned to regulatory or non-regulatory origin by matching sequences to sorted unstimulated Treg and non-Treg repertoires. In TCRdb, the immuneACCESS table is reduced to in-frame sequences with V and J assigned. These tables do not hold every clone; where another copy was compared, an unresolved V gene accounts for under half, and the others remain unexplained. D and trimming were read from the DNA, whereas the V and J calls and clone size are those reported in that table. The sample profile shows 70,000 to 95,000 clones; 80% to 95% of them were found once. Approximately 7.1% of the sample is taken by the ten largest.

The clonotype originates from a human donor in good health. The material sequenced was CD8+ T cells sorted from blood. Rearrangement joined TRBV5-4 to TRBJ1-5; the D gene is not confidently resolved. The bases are TGTGCCAGCAGCTTGAGAGGGAGCAATCAGCCCCAGCATTTT. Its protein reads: CASSLRGSNQPQHF.